This is a list of T cell receptor beta chains from one sample in a study of T cell responses to AZD1222 COVID-19 vaccine. The data were produced by immunoSEQ multiplex PCR, yet TCRdb's version contains in-frame clones alone and is incomplete. The table lists about 140,000 clones, around 90% of them singletons. Sample: peripheral blood, taken 28 days after the second AZD1222 dose. Source of these receptors: an adult who received the AZD1222 COVID-19 vaccine. The CDR3 runs from the conserved cysteine through the conserved F or W. Each record gives: V gene, D gene, CDR3 protein. D genes are given only for firm matches.

TRBV19 NA CASVKAPAGFQPQHF
TRBV2 NA CASSERSGANVLTF
TRBV11-2 NA CASSHPRAAGYTF
TRBV27 NA CASGVRGAEAFF
TRBV28 NA CASSLPGATNEKLFF
TRBV28 NA CASSPGQPGEAFF
TRBV5-1 NA CASSLEGSFGSSYEQYF
TRBV7-2 NA CASSPRGDSYTDTQYF
TRBV19 NA CASIGQNLYEQYF
TRBV2 NA CASSGLGNEQFF
TRBV28 NA CASSFRGRIGGYTF
TRBV30 NA CAWTLANYGYTF
TRBV21-1 NA CASSKVGPYTEAFF
TRBV12-3/TRBV12-4 NA CASSPFRYGYTF
TRBV5-5 TRBD1 CASSHGTGGQEQYF
TRBV4-3 NA CASSQDLLGEKLFF
TRBV2 TRBD1 CASRRDRAGGELFF
TRBV2 TRBD2 CASPLRREGSNEQFF
TRBV7-2 TRBD1 CASSLIRTGGGYTF
TRBV6-5 NA CASSQIPGMGDGYTF
TRBV5-1 NA CASSHSPDGVETQYF
TRBV9 TRBD2 CASSATSGNYNEQFF
TRBV20-1 NA CSASTATTNEKLFF
TRBV7-9 NA CASSRQRDTEAFF
TRBV18 NA CASSPQPPGTSYEQYF
TRBV7-2 TRBD1 CASSFERQGYGYTF
TRBV7-2 NA CASSRRPGGPQYF
TRBV7-9 TRBD2 CASSFSGLAGETQYF
TRBV9 TRBD1 CASSAQTGGAFF
TRBV14 NA CASSQGKKRNTEAFF
TRBV28 TRBD1 CASSLPRTGADEQYF
TRBV6-5 NA CASNFISGDNSPLHF
TRBV5-1 TRBD1 CASSSGTGAYNSPLHF
TRBV9 NA CASGGADSYEQYF
TRBV3-1/TRBV3-2 TRBD1 CASSPDRANEKLFF
TRBV15 NA CATSRDTFTEAFF
TRBV5-6 NA CASSLKGAGANVLTF
TRBV6-2/TRBV6-3 NA CASSYSGGYYEQYF
TRBV20-1 NA CGSSGHYGYTF
TRBV3-1/TRBV3-2 NA CASSQASVTYEQYF
TRBV19 NA CASSRTEDGYTF
TRBV2 TRBD2 CASSATSGNNEQFF
TRBV2 TRBD2 CASRNGLAGVPDTQYF
TRBV7-2 NA CASSGGWTQHF